This entry lists 30 T cell receptor beta chains sequenced from one sample in a study of cytomegalovirus exposure and HLA in healthy donors. 60 Vbeta and 13 Jbeta primers were used in PCR. Clones were read by immunoSEQ multiplex PCR, and TCRdb kept only the in-frame ones, dropping some. The sample includes tens of thousands of clones. Sequencing used PBMCs. These receptors originate from a woman aged 18-29 years in good health and CMV-seronegative.

The genes are TRBV6-6 and TRBJ2-7; D is perhaps TRBD1 (6 bases). Between the trimmed V and J ends, which lost 6 bases and 3 bases, there was a span of 15 bases. Germline V CDR1 and CDR2: MNHNY, SVGAGI (reference sequence). The CDR3 covers 14 residues. The CDR3 DNA sequence: TGTGCCAGCAGCCCCAGACAGGACAGCTACGAGCAGTACTTC. Protein product: CASSPRQDSYEQYF.

The chain uses TRBV6-6 and TRBJ2-1; D not certain. Deletions cut 5 bases from V and 7 bases from J, with 9 bases between. Looked up from germline, CDR1 is MNHNY and CDR2 is SVGAGI (reference sequence). This CDR3 is built from 12 residues. The CDR3 DNA reads TGTGCCAGCAGTGCCTACTATAATGAGCAGTTCTTC. Its translation is CASSAYYNEQFF.

The chain couples TRBV5-4 to TRBJ2-1; D might be TRBD2 (5 bases). Trimming removed 2 bases at V and 9 bases at J, with 15 bases between. Germline V CDR1 and CDR2: SGHNT, YYREEE (reference sequence). The length of the CDR3 is 14 residues. For the CDR3, the DNA is TGTGCCAGCAGCTTCACCGGGTCTCGGGGTGAGCAGTTCTTC. This sequence encodes CASSFTGSRGEQFF.

The chain uses TRBV25-1 and TRBJ2-6; D might be TRBD2 (5 bases). The CDR3 consists of 17 residues. Germline V gives CDR1 MGHDK, CDR2 SYGVNS. The germline V and J ends were trimmed by 2 bases and 0 bases, with 11 bases remaining between them. DNA for the CDR3: TGTGCCAGCAGTGAAGAGGGCAGGTTCTCTGGGGCCAACGTCCTGACTTTC. It specifies CASSEEGRFSGANVLTF.

The CDR3 reads CASSRSPSERGQETQYF. CDR3 DNA: TGTGCCAGCAGCCGATCTCCTTCGGAGCGGGGGCAAGAGACCCAGTACTTC. The rearrangement uses TRBV4-2 and TRBJ2-5; 8 bases are shared with TRBD2. This CDR3 is built from 17 residues. V lost 4 bases to trimming and J lost 2 bases; unmatched junction nucleotides: 12. CDR1 and CDR2 from the germline V gene are LGHNA and YNFKEQ.

The chain has TRBV2 and TRBJ2-7; 7 positions agree with TRBD2. Germline V gives CDR1 SNHLY, CDR2 FYNNEI. The junction had 6 bases not matched to a gene; V was cut back by 2 bases and J by 2 bases. This CDR3 is built from 15 residues. The CDR3 coding sequence is TGTGCCAGCAGTGAACTAGCGGCCACTCCCTACGAGCAGTACTTC. Translating gives CASSELAATPYEQYF.

The V call is TRBV2, the J call TRBJ1-1; weak D call: TRBD1 (6 bases). The CDR3 loop spans 19 amino acids. V lost 3 bases and J lost 4, with 27 bases in between. Germline V gene lookup returns CDR1 SNHLY and CDR2 FYNNEI. CDR3 sequence reads: CASSDPALDRTVSTTEAFF. The CDR3 DNA reads TGTGCCAGCAGTGATCCGGCTTTGGACAGAACTGTCTCCACCACTGAAGCTTTCTTT.

V usage is TRBV30 and J usage is TRBJ1-2; D is perhaps TRBD1 (5 bases). The CDR3 is 19 amino acids. Germline V gene lookup returns CDR1 GTSNPN and CDR2 SVGIG (reference sequence). Trimming removed 2 bases from V and 1 base from J, with 26 bases in between. The CDR3 bases are TGTGCCTGGAGTAAATTAATCGACAGCGCCTCATCACTTAACTATGGCTACACCTTC. Translating gives CAWSKLIDSASSLNYGYTF.

V usage is TRBV4-2 and J usage is TRBJ2-3; D perhaps matches TRBD2 (7 bases). V lost 1 base and J 5 bases, leaving 16 bases between the germline ends. Germline-derived CDR1 and CDR2 are LGHNA and YNFKEQ. The length of the CDR3 is 16 residues. The chain's CDR3 is CASSQVTGGRGDTQYF. The CDR3 DNA reads as TGTGCCAGCAGCCAAGTAACGGGGGGCCGAGGAGATACGCAGTATTTT.

This chain connects TRBV6-1 to TRBJ1-1; 8 bases match TRBD1. Germline CDR1 MNHNS, CDR2 SASEGT. The CDR3 is made up of 16 amino acids. The trim removed 2 bases at V and 2 bases at J, leaving 7 bases unmatched. CDR3 in amino acids: CASSEPGQVVNTEAFF. CDR3 bases: TGTGCCAGCAGTGAACCGGGACAGGTGGTTAACACTGAAGCTTTCTTT.

This chain joins TRBV4-1 and TRBJ2-1, with 9 bases identical to TRBD2. Unmatched junction bases numbered 8, after V lost 3 bases and J lost 8 bases. The CDR3 runs to 15 residues. Germline CDR1 MGHRA, CDR2 YSYEKL. The CDR3 DNA reads TGCGCCAGCAGCCAGACTAGCGGACCTGGGGATGAGCAGTTCTTC. Protein product: CASSQTSGPGDEQFF.

The chain couples TRBV25-1 to TRBJ1-4, with a tentative D call TRBD1 (5 bases). V was clipped by 4 bases and J by 2 bases, with 14 bases between them. Germline V gene sequence: CDR1 MGHDK, CDR2 SYGVNS. The CDR3 sequence is 16 residues long. The CDR3 DNA sequence: TGTGCCAGCAGTGGGGGCCCGACGGTGACTAATGAAAAACTGTTTTTT. Amino acids: CASSGGPTVTNEKLFF.

This rearrangement joins TRBV27 to TRBJ1-2; 11 bases align to TRBD1. The CDR3 runs 15 residues. The germline V gene encodes CDR1 MNHEY and CDR2 SMNVEV (reference sequence). With 8 bases clipped from V and 3 bases from J, the junction kept 8 bases outside the gene matches. CDR3 in DNA: TGTGCCAGCCAGGGGACAGGGGGTTTAGACTATGGCTACACCTTC. This translates into CASQGTGGLDYGYTF.

The chain has TRBV6-1 and TRBJ2-7, with D unresolved. The CDR3 length is 12 residues. Germline CDR1 is MNHNS and CDR2 is SASEGT. Trimming pared 0 bases from V and 4 bases from J, leaving 4 bases between. The CDR3 reads CASSEAGYEQYF. As DNA, the CDR3 is TGTGCCAGCAGTGAAGCCGGGTACGAGCAGTACTTC.

As DNA, the CDR3 is TGTGCCAGCAGTTACTCGAGCGGGGGCTACACCGGGGAGCTGTTTTTT. Its translation is CASSYSSGGYTGELFF. This sequence joins TRBV6-5 and TRBJ2-2; 8 bases are a match to TRBD2. J gave up 3 bases and V 0 bases, and 3 bases lay outside the gene matches. This CDR3 has 16 amino acids. From germline, CDR1 is MNHEY and CDR2 SVGAGI.

This rearrangement joins TRBV29-1 to TRBJ1-1; a possible D gene is TRBD1 (5 bases). The germline V and J ends were trimmed by 0 bases and 10 bases, with 9 bases remaining between them. CDR1 SQVTM and CDR2 ANQGSEA come from the germline V gene. The CDR3 contains 11 residues. As DNA, the CDR3 is TGCAGCGTTGAAGATCTGGGGCTAGCTTTCTTT. It yields the protein CSVEDLGLAFF.

The genes are TRBV6-1 and TRBJ1-5; tentatively, D is TRBD1 (6 bases). V was pared by 6 bases and J by 2 bases, with 8 bases between. The CDR3 is 13 residues long. In germline, CDR1 is MNHNS, CDR2 SASEGT. CDR3 loop: CASRDSGNQPQHF. DNA for the CDR3: TGTGCCAGCAGGGACAGTGGCAATCAGCCCCAGCATTTT.

The V gene is TRBV30, the J gene TRBJ2-7; D may be TRBD2 (5 bases). Germline values: CDR1 GTSNPN, CDR2 SVGIG (reference sequence). V dropped 4 bases and J dropped 1 base, with 14 bases sitting between them. CDR3 size: 14 residues. CDR3 protein: CAWMVDSNSYEQYF. CDR3 coding DNA: TGTGCCTGGATGGTGGACTCCAATTCCTACGAGCAGTACTTC.

The chain combines TRBV30 with TRBJ1-2, with D unclear. Germline loops: CDR1 GTSNPN, CDR2 SVGIG (reference sequence). V shed 2 bases and J shed 2 bases, with 9 bases lying between them. This CDR3 has 13 amino acids. CDR3: CAWSPSRNYGYTF. For the CDR3, the DNA is TGTGCCTGGAGTCCCAGCAGGAACTATGGCTACACCTTC.

The chain links TRBV5-1 to TRBJ2-7; 14 positions match TRBD2. Trimming at V came to 4 bases and at J to 3 bases, leaving 3 bases not matched to a gene. The CDR3 length is 15 residues. Germline V gene data show CDR1 as SGHRS and CDR2 as YFSETQ. Here the CDR3 DNA reads TGCGCCAGCAGCCGGGGGACTAGCGGGAGCTACGAGCAGTACTTC. Translating it yields CASSRGTSGSYEQYF.

This rearrangement joins TRBV6-5 to TRBJ1-4; a possible D gene is TRBD1 (5 bases). The germline V and J ends were trimmed by 0 bases and 8 bases, with 13 bases remaining between them. In germline, CDR1 is MNHEY, CDR2 SVGAGI. The CDR3 runs 15 residues. CDR3: CASSYSKRGVEKLFF. DNA of the CDR3: TGTGCCAGCAGTTACTCAAAAAGGGGTGTGGAAAAACTGTTTTTT.

The rearrangement links TRBV5-1 to TRBJ1-1; 9 nucleotides agree with TRBD1. Germline assignment: CDR1 SGHRS and CDR2 YFSETQ. The CDR3 spans 15 residues. The trim removed 5 bases at V and 5 bases at J, leaving 10 bases unmatched. CDR3 sequence: CASSPAGQGETEAFF. In DNA, the CDR3 is TGCGCCAGCAGTCCCGCGGGACAGGGTGAAACTGAAGCTTTCTTT.

The chain couples TRBV7-6 to TRBJ2-1, with 9 positions matching TRBD2. Germline V CDR1 and CDR2: SGHVS, FNYEAQ. J lost 6 bases, V lost 6 bases, and 9 bases had no gene match. CDR3 length: 15 residues. The DNA for the CDR3 is TGTGCCAGCAGTAAGGGGCGGGGGGGAGGCAATGAGCAGTTCTTC. Protein: CASSKGRGGGNEQFF.

The chain recombines TRBV7-9 with TRBJ1-1; no clear D gene. CDR1 is SEHNR, CDR2 FQNEAQ, per germline (reference sequence). The CDR3 contains 13 residues. V lost 5 bases and J lost 7, with 14 bases in between. In DNA, the CDR3 is TGTGCCAGCAGCCGCGGGTTACGGGGTGAAGCTTTCTTT. Amino acid sequence: CASSRGLRGEAFF.

This CDR3 is CATREQGNQPQHF. The CDR3 nucleotides read TGTGCCACCCGAGAACAGGGAAATCAGCCCCAGCATTTT. The V gene is TRBV6-5, the J gene TRBJ1-5; possibly TRBD1 for D (6 bases). Germline V lookup: CDR1 MNHEY, CDR2 SVGAGI. Trimming shortened V by 10 bases and J by 4 bases, and 14 bases separated the two germline ends. The CDR3 spans 13 residues.

This chain uses TRBV5-1 with TRBJ2-1; TRBD2 is a possible D gene (5 bases). The CDR3 loop spans 15 amino acids. Deletions cut 0 bases from V and 2 bases from J, with 9 bases between. Germline values: CDR1 SGHRS, CDR2 YFSETQ. The chain's CDR3 is CASSLGVATYNEQFF. The CDR3 DNA follows: TGCGCCAGCAGCTTGGGGGTAGCGACCTACAATGAGCAGTTCTTC.

This chain connects TRBV30 to TRBJ1-3; no clear D. Trimming removed 2 bases from V and 0 bases from J, with 11 bases in between. The CDR3 is 15 amino acids. Germline V gene lookup returns CDR1 GTSNPN and CDR2 SVGIG (reference sequence). CDR3 amino acids: CAWSSGSSSGNTIYF. CDR3 nucleotide sequence: TGTGCCTGGAGTTCGGGGTCCAGCTCTGGAAACACCATATATTTT. Based on the CDR3 plus reference TRBV30 and TRBJ1-3, the full variable domain is SQTIHQWPATLVQPVGSPLSLECTVEGTSNPNLYWYRQAAGRGLQLLFYSVGIGQISSEVPQNLSASRPQDRQFILSSKKLLLSDSGFYLCAWSSGSSSGNTIYFGEGSWLTVV.

This chain joins TRBV30 and TRBJ1-2; no definite D call. V was clipped by 0 bases and J by 8 bases, with 7 bases between them. In germline, CDR1 is GTSNPN, CDR2 SVGIG (reference sequence). This CDR3 has 11 residues. CDR3: CAWSVEGGYTF. CDR3 DNA sequence: TGTGCCTGGAGTGTAGAGGGCGGCTACACCTTC. The complete variable domain, with remaining parts taken from reference TRBV30 and TRBJ1-2, reads SQTIHQWPATLVQPVGSPLSLECTVEGTSNPNLYWYRQAAGRGLQLLFYSVGIGQISSEVPQNLSASRPQDRQFILSSKKLLLSDSGFYLCAWSVEGGYTFGSGTRLTVV.

V gene TRBV11-3 combines with J gene TRBJ2-1; no firm D call. In germline, CDR1 is SGHNT, CDR2 YENEEA. CDR3 length: 13 residues. V lost 2 bases and J 6 bases, leaving 8 bases between the germline ends. In nucleotides, the CDR3 is TGTGCCAGCAGCTTATTCAGTGCCAATGAGCAGTTCTTC. This sequence encodes CASSLFSANEQFF. The full variable domain, its missing parts supplied by reference TRBV11-3 and TRBJ2-1, is EAGVVQSPRYKIIEKKQPVAFWCNPISGHNTLYWYLQNLGQGPELLIRYENEEAVDDSQLPKDRFSAERLKGVDSTLKIQPAELGDSAVYLCASSLFSANEQFFGPGTRLTVL.

The CDR3 bases are TGTGCCAGCAGCCCCTCCGGGGACAGGTTCCACGAGCAGTACTTC. Translated, it gives CASSPSGDRFHEQYF. The V and J genes are TRBV7-9 and TRBJ2-7; 8 bases line up with TRBD1. Germline trimming cut 5 bases from V and 5 bases from J; bases unmatched to any gene: 11. Germline V gene data show CDR1 as SEHNR and CDR2 as FQNEAQ (reference sequence). The CDR3 runs 15 residues.